The clone carrying this T cell receptor beta chain has a count of ten or more. Its antigen is currently unknown. This entry comes from a study of T cells in Graves' hyperthyroidism and ophthalmopathy. RNA transcripts gave rise to amplified TCR beta CDR3 regions. The TCR CDR3 first-round RT-PCR relied on the HTBI primer set. One entry per CDR3 protein results from TCRdb running MiXCR on the multiplex PCR reads. The sample has approximately 600,000 distinct CDR3 sequences; approximately 15% are singletons. Clinical symptoms, serum thyroxine and TRAb, thyroid ultrasound and orbital computed tomography were used for the diagnoses. Sampled blood dates from first hyperthyroidism diagnosis, and it precedes any ophthalmopathy symptoms. About 10 ml fresh peripheral blood yielded the PBMCs. General observations from the study: The blood repertoire included most of the expanded thyroid clonotypes above 0.001.

Germline V gene sequence: CDR1 LGHNT, CDR2 FRNRAP. The V gene end was trimmed by 0 bases and the J gene end by 4 bases; junction bases not matched to a gene: 5. The CDR3 is made up of 15 amino acids. The source material was blood. The source of this sequence is a woman in her 30s with Graves' hyperthyroidism that later progressed to Graves' ophthalmopathy. V is TRBV12-5 and J is TRBJ2-5, with 7 bases aligning to TRBD2. CDR3 sequence: CASGLVQTGGETQYF. CDR3 DNA sequence: TGTGCTAGTGGTTTGGTACAGACGGGAGGAGAGACCCAGTACTTC.